This T cell receptor (beta chain) was sequenced in a study of blood T cell repertoires in COVID-19 (TCRdb year 2020). Broadly, across the study: Collaborator samples came from the United States, Italy and Spain and covered acute and convalescent phases of COVID-19. The material from the prospective study consisted of cDNA or gDNA derived from T cells, B-cell-depleted T cells, or PBMCs. The dataset comprised deeply sampled blood TCRbeta repertoires from subjects exposed to, actively infected with, or recovered from COVID-19. The repertoires were released in a freely available public database intended as a resource for research on the immune response to SARS-CoV-2. Samples came from the ongoing ImmuneRACE study (first 160 participants) plus 1,254 subjects from 6 global collaborators. A de-identified subject ID, COVID-19 status, age in years and sex were almost always included in the sample metadata. Where available, HLA class I and class II types were taken from metadata supplied by the sample provider and were not determined by assay-based typing.

The immunoSEQ Assay, a bias-controlled multiplex PCR, was used to amplify TCRbeta CDR3 regions from genomic DNA. The study's own analysis went as follows. Nucleated cell counts per sample were estimated from amplification of reference gene primers within the assay. To quantify the absolute abundance of each unique TCRbeta CDR3 rearrangement, sequence reads were collapsed and filtered. For each sample, productive Simpson clonality was calculated as the square root of Simpson's diversity index across productive rearrangements. TCRdb re-hosts the immuneACCESS table, in-frame sequences only. Its copies lack some clones; in the studies checked, an unresolved V gene accounts for under half of them, and the cause for the rest is not known. V and J calls plus clone size are reproduced from that table; the DNA served to infer D and trimming. Present in this sample are about 170,000 clones, 85% of which were seen just once. The top ten constitute 3% to 3.5% of the sample.

Results and caveats for the whole study, not just this receptor: The quantity of clinical and demographic metadata differed by source and by participant and was supplied without curation.

The germline V gene (reference sequence) yields LGHDT for CDR1 and YNNKEL for CDR2. The germline ends are 15 bases apart after V is trimmed by 6 bases and J by 6 bases. The CDR3 contains 14 residues, cysteine and phenylalanine counted. Only CDR3 DNA is held: 42 bases, read in frame from base 1. The collaborating institutions used their own protocols to collect whole blood in K2EDTA tubes. For TCRbeta analysis, collaborator samples were shipped as frozen whole blood, as isolated PBMCs, or as DNA extracted from either sample type. Comment on this clone: It has no known antigen specificity. No base-level quality is on record; no much larger clone is a single base apart.

The TCR was taken from a human donor with acute or convalescent COVID-19. The donor label of this sample is uncertain. The chain couples TRBV3-1 (or the pseudogene TRBV3-2) to TRBJ1-5, with TRBD1 tentatively as D gene (5 bases match). The sample taken for sequencing was peripheral blood. The DNA reads as follows: TGTGCCAGCAGTCGTTCGGCGGGGACTCAGCCCCAGCATTTT. Its translation is CASSRSAGTQPQHF.